This entry lists 20 T cell receptor beta chains sequenced from one sample in a study of blood T cell repertoires in COVID-19. Clones were read by immunoSEQ multiplex PCR, and TCRdb kept only the in-frame ones, dropping some. Of about 410,000 clones listed, 75% to 90% are singletons. Material for sequencing was peripheral blood. The receptors originated from a woman aged 40 to 50 with COVID-19, enrolled during active disease.

J is TRBJ2-5 and V is TRBV10-3; the D gene is possibly TRBD1 (5 bases). The V gene lost 3 bases and the J gene lost 3 bases, with 14 bases spanning the gap. Germline assignment: CDR1 ENHRY and CDR2 SYGVKD. The CDR3 is made up of 15 amino acids. CDR3 in DNA: TGTGCCATCAGTGATCTTCAGGGAAAGAAAGAGACCCAGTACTTC. Translation: CAISDLQGKKETQYF.

The gene calls are TRBV24-1 and TRBJ2-7, with D possibly being TRBD1 (5 bases). V lost 3 bases, J lost 3 bases, and 14 bases lay in between. The CDR3 runs 15 residues. In germline, CDR1 is KGHDR, CDR2 SFDVKD. Here the CDR3 DNA reads TGTGCCACCAGTGATGGGCAGGGTGGGCGCTACGAGCAGTACTTC. This translates into CATSDGQGGRYEQYF.

The chain has TRBV7-3 and TRBJ1-1; D is uncertain. The CDR3 extends over 14 amino acids. V was shortened by 2 bases and J by 2 bases, with 9 bases between the two germline ends. Germline V gene lookup returns CDR1 SGHTA and CDR2 FQGTGA. The CDR3 here is CASSLYPLNTEAFF. CDR3 nucleotide sequence: TGTGCCAGCAGCTTATATCCCCTCAACACTGAAGCTTTCTTT.

The J gene is TRBJ1-6, the V gene TRBV5-4; 7 nucleotides align to TRBD1. This CDR3 spans 16 amino acids. Germline CDR1 and CDR2: SGHNT and YYREEE (reference sequence). V lost 5 bases to trimming and J lost 0 bases; unmatched junction nucleotides: 5. CDR3 sequence (DNA): TGTGCCAGCAGTCCGGGACAGTCCTCCTATAATTCACCCCTCCACTTT. Its translation: CASSPGQSSYNSPLHF.

This chain uses TRBV27 with TRBJ2-5; 7 bases align to TRBD1. The V segment lost 2 bases and the J segment 6 bases; nucleotides outside the gene matches: 3. Germline V gene data show CDR1 as MNHEY and CDR2 as SMNVEV (reference sequence). CDR3 length equals 13 residues. In DNA, the CDR3 is TGTGCCAGCAGTTTAACAGGGGTTCAGACCCAGTACTTC. Its protein product is CASSLTGVQTQYF.

This chain joins TRBV30 and TRBJ1-6; 10 positions agree with TRBD1. The CDR3 has 17 residues. The V and J ends lost 5 bases and 5 bases, in that order; junction bases with no gene match: 12. Germline V gene lookup returns CDR1 GTSNPN and CDR2 SVGIG (reference sequence). The CDR3 reads CAWRTGGEIMDNSPLHF. The CDR3 DNA sequence: TGTGCCTGGCGGACAGGGGGAGAGATTATGGATAATTCACCCCTCCACTTT.

The chain is built from TRBV30 and TRBJ1-2; a possible D gene is TRBD1 (6 bases). The CDR3 has 12 residues. CDR1 and CDR2 from the germline V gene are GTSNPN and SVGIG (reference sequence). V lost 1 base to trimming and J lost 4 bases, with 7 bases between them. The CDR3 loop reads CAWSGTAYGYTF. CDR3 DNA: TGTGCCTGGAGTGGGACAGCCTATGGCTACACCTTC.

This chain links TRBV30 with TRBJ1-6; maybe TRBD1 (6 bases). CDR1 and CDR2 from the germline V gene are GTSNPN and SVGIG (reference sequence). The CDR3 length is 12 residues. The germline V and J ends were trimmed by 2 bases and 13 bases, with 12 bases remaining between them. The CDR3 DNA reads as TGTGCCTGGAGTTTTCAAAGGGGGCCCCTCCACTTT. It codes for CAWSFQRGPLHF. Filled out from reference TRBV30 and TRBJ1-6, the complete variable domain reads SQTIHQWPATLVQPVGSPLSLECTVEGTSNPNLYWYRQAAGRGLQLLFYSVGIGQISSEVPQNLSASRPQDRQFILSSKKLLLSDSGFYLCAWSFQRGPLHFGNGTRLTVT.

V gene TRBV21-1 combines with J gene TRBJ2-7; the D segment call TRBD2 is taken from the table without a DNA check. TRBV21-1 is an annotated pseudogene. CDR3 length: 18 residues. CDR3 DNA sequence: TGTGCCAGCAGCAAAGGTCCCGGGCTTCCACTCGGGGGTAACGAGCAGTACTTC. This translates into CASSKGPGLPLGGNEQYF.

As concerns this clone: One end of the junction does not line up with germline, which may come from a read error. The rearrangement joins TRBV7-7 to TRBJ1-1; D perhaps matches TRBD1 (5 bases). The CDR3 has 19 residues. Germline V gene data show CDR1 as SSHAT and CDR2 as FNYEAQ (reference sequence). CDR3 amino acids: CASSFSGGRSKRGNTEAFF. The CDR3 DNA reads TGTGCTAGCAGCTTTAGCGGCGGAAGGTCCAAAAGGGGGAACACTGAAGCTTTCTTT.

The rearrangement joins TRBV10-2 to TRBJ1-2; D might be TRBD1 (5 bases). There are 12 residues in the CDR3. Trimming removed 3 bases at V and 6 bases at J, with 8 bases between. Germline V gene sequence: CDR1 WSHSY, CDR2 SAAADI. CDR3 bases: TGCGCCAGCAGTGACAGGGAGGATGGCTACACCTTC. Translating gives CASSDREDGYTF.

This sequence joins TRBV9 and TRBJ1-3; the D gene is possibly TRBD1 (6 bases). Trimming removed 4 bases from V and 0 bases from J, with 11 bases in between. This CDR3 spans 15 amino acids. Per the germline V gene, CDR1 is SGDLS and CDR2 is YYNGEE. The CDR3 nucleotides read TGTGCCAGCAGCACCGCGACAGGCTCTGGAAACACCATATATTTT. Translation: CASSTATGSGNTIYF.

This clone was seen more than once but under ten times. This chain links TRBV7-2 with TRBJ1-2; 8 nucleotides match TRBD1. Trimming took 0 bases from V and 4 from J; bases not matched to a gene: 7. The CDR3 consists of 16 residues. CDR1 is SGHTA, CDR2 FQGNSA, per germline. The CDR3 DNA is TGTGCCAGCAGCTTAGCGGACAGGGTTTTAGGCTATGGCTACACCTTC. It specifies CASSLADRVLGYGYTF.

The rearrangement links TRBV6-5 to TRBJ2-7; D is possibly TRBD1 (5 bases). This CDR3 has 11 residues. V lost 8 bases and J lost 9, with 14 bases in between. The germline CDR1 and CDR2 sequences are MNHEY and SVGAGI. CDR3 sequence: CASGSGAAQYF. The CDR3 DNA reads as TGTGCCAGCGGTTCTGGGGCCGCGCAGTACTTC.

This chain connects TRBV4-2 to TRBJ1-2; tentative D call: TRBD1 (5 bases). Germline CDR1 reads LGHNA; CDR2 reads YNFKEQ. The CDR3 sequence is 14 residues long. V dropped 0 bases and J dropped 6 bases, with 11 bases sitting between them. As DNA, the CDR3 is TGTGCCAGCAGCCAAGATGTGGGGGGGGATGGCTACACCTTC. Residues: CASSQDVGGDGYTF.

The chain is built from TRBV30 and TRBJ1-6; D possibly corresponds to TRBD1 (6 bases). Between the trimmed V and J ends, which lost 3 bases and 7 bases, there was a span of 16 bases. The CDR3 contains 15 residues. Germline V lookup: CDR1 GTSNPN, CDR2 SVGIG (reference sequence). CDR3 sequence reads: CAWSRTVATNSPLHF. The CDR3 bases are TGTGCCTGGAGCCGGACAGTGGCAACCAATTCACCCCTCCACTTT. Using reference TRBV30 and TRBJ1-6 for the parts outside the CDR3, the full variable domain is SQTIHQWPATLVQPVGSPLSLECTVEGTSNPNLYWYRQAAGRGLQLLFYSVGIGQISSEVPQNLSASRPQDRQFILSSKKLLLSDSGFYLCAWSRTVATNSPLHFGNGTRLTVT.

The gene calls are TRBV18 and TRBJ1-1, with unresolved D. From germline, CDR1 is KGHSH and CDR2 LQKENI. This CDR3 is built from 13 residues. Trimming removed 3 bases from V and 1 base from J, with 6 bases in between. The CDR3: CASSPQANTEAFF. In DNA form, the CDR3 reads TGTGCCAGCTCACCGCAAGCGAACACTGAAGCTTTCTTT. Combining the CDR3 with reference TRBV18 and TRBJ1-1 gives the whole variable domain NAGVMQNPRHLVRRRGQEARLRCSPMKGHSHVYWYRQLPEEGLKFMVYLQKENIIDESGMPKERFSAEFPKEGPSILRIQQVVRGDSAAYFCASSPQANTEAFFGQGTRLTVV.

V usage is TRBV7-9 and J usage is TRBJ2-2, with TRBD2 identical over 13 bases. J lost 4 bases, V lost 6 bases, and 5 bases had no gene match. From germline, CDR1 is SEHNR and CDR2 FQNEAQ (reference sequence). The CDR3 extends over 16 amino acids. The CDR3 protein is CASSPGLAGFTGELFF. The CDR3 DNA reads TGTGCCAGCAGTCCGGGACTAGCGGGGTTCACCGGGGAGCTGTTTTTT.

The rearrangement links TRBV5-5 to TRBJ2-7; 8 bases agree with TRBD1. The CDR3 extends over 18 amino acids. Trimming took 2 bases from V and 7 from J; bases not matched to a gene: 20. Looked up from germline, CDR1 is SGHKS and CDR2 is YYEKEE (reference sequence). The CDR3, as DNA: TGTGCCAGCAGCTTCAAACGAATCCCTAACCGGACAGGGAGGGAGCAGTACTTC. Translated, it gives CASSFKRIPNRTGREQYF.

This chain connects TRBV4-3 to TRBJ2-1; 8 positions match TRBD2. The CDR3 consists of 16 residues. CDR1 and CDR2 (germline): LGHNA, YSLEER. V lost 5 bases and J lost 8; bases outside the gene matches: 14. CDR3 nucleotide sequence: TGCGCCAGCAGCTTCGCTAGGGCGGGAGGCGGCGATGAGCAGTTCTTC. Amino acids: CASSFARAGGGDEQFF.